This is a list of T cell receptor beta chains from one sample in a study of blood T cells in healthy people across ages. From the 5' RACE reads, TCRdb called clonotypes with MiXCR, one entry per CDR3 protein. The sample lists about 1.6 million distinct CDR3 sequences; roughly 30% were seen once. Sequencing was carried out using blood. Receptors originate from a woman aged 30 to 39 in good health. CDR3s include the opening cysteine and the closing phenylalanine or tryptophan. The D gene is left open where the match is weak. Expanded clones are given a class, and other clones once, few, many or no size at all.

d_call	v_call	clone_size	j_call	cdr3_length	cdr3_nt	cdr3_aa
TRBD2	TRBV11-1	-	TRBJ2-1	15	TGTGCCAGCAGCTCGTTAGCGGGGGGGCGGAATGAGCGGTTCTTC	CASSSLAGGRNERFF
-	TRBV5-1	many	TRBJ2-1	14	TGTGCCAGCAGTTTGGGAGGCCGCAACAATGAGCAGTTCTTC	CASSLGGRNNEQFF
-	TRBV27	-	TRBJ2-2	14	TGTGCCAGCAGTTTTCTAGCACCTATGAGGGAGCGGTTTTTT	CASSFLAPMRERFF
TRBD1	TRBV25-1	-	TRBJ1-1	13	TGTGCTAGCAGTGTAATCAGGGGGATTGAAGCTTTCTTT	CASSVIRGIEAFF
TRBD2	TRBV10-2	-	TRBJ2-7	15	TGCGCCAGCAAGCATCTAGCGGGATTTGGAAACGAGCAGTACTTC	CASKHLAGFGNEQYF
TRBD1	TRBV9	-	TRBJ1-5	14	TGTGCCAGCAGCTCGGACAGGGGCAATCGGCCCCAGCATTTT	CASSSDRGNRPQHF
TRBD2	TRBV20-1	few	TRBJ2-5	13	TGCAGTGTCTTCGGCGGGAGTGGAGAGACCCAGTACTTC	CSVFGGSGETQYF
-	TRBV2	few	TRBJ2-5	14	TGTGCCAGCACCGAGAGGGGGGTAGGGGAGACCCAGTACTTC	CASTERGVGETQYF
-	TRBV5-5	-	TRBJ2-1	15	TGTGCCAGCAGCTTTATCGGGCTAGGCGGAAATGAGCAGGTCTTC	CASSFIGLGGNEQVF
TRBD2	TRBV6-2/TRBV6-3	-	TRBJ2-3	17	TGTGCCAGCAGTTACGACCCGCTAGCGGGAGGCACAGATACGCAGTATTTT	CASSYDPLAGGTDTQYF
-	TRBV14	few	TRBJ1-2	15	TGTGCCAGCAGCCAAGCCTCCGGGCCCAGAGGACGCTACACCTTC	CASSQASGPRGRYTF
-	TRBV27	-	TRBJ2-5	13	TGTGCCAGCAGCCCAGCGACCTACAATGAGCAGTACTTC	CASSPATYNEQYF
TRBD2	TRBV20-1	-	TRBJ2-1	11	TGCAGTGCTAGACTAGCGGGATCTCAGTTCTTC	CSARLAGSQFF
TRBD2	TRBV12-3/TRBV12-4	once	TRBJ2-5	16	TGTGCCAGCAGTTTATCCCCCAGCGGGAGGGCCAATGAGCAGTACTTC	CASSLSPSGRANEQYF
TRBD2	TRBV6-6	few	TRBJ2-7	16	TGTGCCAGCAGTACTTTAGCGGGAGGACGTTCCTACGAGCAGTACTTC	CASSTLAGGRSYEQYF
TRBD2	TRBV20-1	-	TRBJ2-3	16	TGCAGTGCTCGGAGCGGGGGGGTTACTAGCACAGATACGCAGTATTTT	CSARSGGVTSTDTQYF
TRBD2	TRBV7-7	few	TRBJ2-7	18	TGTGCCAGCAGCTGGGGACTAGCGGGAGGGCCCTTTACCTACGAGCAGTACTTC	CASSWGLAGGPFTYEQYF
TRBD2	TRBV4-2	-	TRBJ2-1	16	TGTGCCAGCAGCGTTTTAGCGGGGGGGCCGTACAATGAGCAGTTCTTC	CASSVLAGGPYNEQFF
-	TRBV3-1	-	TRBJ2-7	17	TGTGCCAGCAGCCAAGTATCGATAGTGCTTCATACCTACGAGCAGTACTTC	CASSQVSIVLHTYEQYF
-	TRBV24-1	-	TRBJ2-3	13	TGTGCCACTAGTGGCCCGGGAGAGGGGACGCAGTATTTT	CATSGPGEGTQYF